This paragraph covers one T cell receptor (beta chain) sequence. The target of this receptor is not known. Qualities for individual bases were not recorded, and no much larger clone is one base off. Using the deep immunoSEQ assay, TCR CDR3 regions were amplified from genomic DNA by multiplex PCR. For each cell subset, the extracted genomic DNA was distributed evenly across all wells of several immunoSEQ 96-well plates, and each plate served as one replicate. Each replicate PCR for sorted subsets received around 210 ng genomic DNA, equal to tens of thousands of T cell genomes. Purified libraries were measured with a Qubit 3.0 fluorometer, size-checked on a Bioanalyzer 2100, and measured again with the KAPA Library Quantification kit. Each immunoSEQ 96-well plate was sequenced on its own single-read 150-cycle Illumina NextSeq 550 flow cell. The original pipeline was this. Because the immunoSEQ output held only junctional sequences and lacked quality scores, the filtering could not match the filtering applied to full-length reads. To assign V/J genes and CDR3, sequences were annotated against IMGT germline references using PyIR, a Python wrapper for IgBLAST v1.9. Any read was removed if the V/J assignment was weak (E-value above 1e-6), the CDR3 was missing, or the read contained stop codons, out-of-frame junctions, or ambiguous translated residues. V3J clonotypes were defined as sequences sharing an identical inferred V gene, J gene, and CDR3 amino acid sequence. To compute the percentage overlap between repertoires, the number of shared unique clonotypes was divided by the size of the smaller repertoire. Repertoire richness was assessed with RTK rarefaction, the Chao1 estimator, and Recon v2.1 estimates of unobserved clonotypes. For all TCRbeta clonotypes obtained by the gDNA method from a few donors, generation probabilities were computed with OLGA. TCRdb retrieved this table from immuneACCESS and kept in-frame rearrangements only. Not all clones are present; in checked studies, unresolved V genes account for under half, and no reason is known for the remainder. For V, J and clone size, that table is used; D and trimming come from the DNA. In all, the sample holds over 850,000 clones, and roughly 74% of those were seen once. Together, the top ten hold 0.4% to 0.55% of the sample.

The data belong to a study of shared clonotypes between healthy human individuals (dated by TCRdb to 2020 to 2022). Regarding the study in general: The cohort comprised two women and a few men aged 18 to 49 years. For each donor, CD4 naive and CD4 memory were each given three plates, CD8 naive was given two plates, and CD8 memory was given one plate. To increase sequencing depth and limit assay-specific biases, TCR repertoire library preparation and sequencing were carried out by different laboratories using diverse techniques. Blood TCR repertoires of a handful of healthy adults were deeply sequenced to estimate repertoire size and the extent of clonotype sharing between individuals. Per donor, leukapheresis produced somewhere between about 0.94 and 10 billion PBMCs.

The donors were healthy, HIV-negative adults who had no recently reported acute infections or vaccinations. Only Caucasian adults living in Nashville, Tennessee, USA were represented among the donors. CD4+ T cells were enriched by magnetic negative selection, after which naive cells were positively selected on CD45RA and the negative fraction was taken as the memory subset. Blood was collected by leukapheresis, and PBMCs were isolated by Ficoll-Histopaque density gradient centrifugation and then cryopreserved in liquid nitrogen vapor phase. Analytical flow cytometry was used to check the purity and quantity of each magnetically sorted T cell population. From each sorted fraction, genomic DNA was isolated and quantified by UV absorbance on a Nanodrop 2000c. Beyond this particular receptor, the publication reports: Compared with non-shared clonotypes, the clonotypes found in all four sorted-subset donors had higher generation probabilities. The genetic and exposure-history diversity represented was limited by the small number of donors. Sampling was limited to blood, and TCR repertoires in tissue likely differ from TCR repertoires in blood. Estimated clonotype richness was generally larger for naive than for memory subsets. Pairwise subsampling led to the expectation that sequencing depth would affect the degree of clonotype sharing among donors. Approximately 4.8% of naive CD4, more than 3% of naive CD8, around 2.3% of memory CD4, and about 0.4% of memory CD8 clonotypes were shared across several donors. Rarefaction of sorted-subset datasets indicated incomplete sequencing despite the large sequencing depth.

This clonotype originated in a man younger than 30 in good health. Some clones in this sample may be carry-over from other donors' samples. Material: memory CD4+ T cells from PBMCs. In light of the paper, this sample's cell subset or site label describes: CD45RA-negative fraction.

In nucleotide form, the sequence is TGCGCCAGCAGTTTTGACTCGAGCACAGATACGCAGTATTTT. The encoded protein is CASSFDSSTDTQYF. Here the chain combines TRBV5-1 and TRBJ2-3; the D gene cannot be resolved reliably. CDR1 SGHRS and CDR2 YFSETQ were looked up in the germline V gene. A distance of 10 bases separates the germline ends of V and J, which lose 5 bases and 0 bases respectively. Spanning cysteine to phenylalanine, the CDR3 consists of 14 amino acids. The sequence is cut down to CDR3 DNA, 42 bases in frame from base 1.